This T cell receptor beta chain appears in the sequencing data of a study of Tregs in tolerant kidney transplant recipients. Study-level results: Biological reproducibility was not directly addressed, but technical replication error appeared minimal. Activated donor B cell expansion appeared to reveal the most relevant donor-specific TCRbeta repertoire. Some patients' samples used different primers over time, so nucleotide sequences weren't comparable.

Comments on this clone: Its cognate antigen is unknown.

CDR1 and CDR2 (germline): SGHKS, YYEKEE (reference sequence). Trimming took 1 base from V and 5 from J; bases not matched to a gene: 11. This CDR3 has 16 amino acids. Repertoires were generated with immunoSEQ multiplex PCR, while TCRdb's copy carries only in-frame clones and drops some. This sample yields over 60,000 clones, of which roughly 98% are seen a single time; approximately 0.56% belongs to the top ten. This clonotype originated in a human donor who received a combined kidney and bone marrow transplant. The specimen comprised CD4+ T cells from blood, sampled before the transplant. The chain combines TRBV5-5 with TRBJ2-5; 7 bases are shared with TRBD2. As DNA, the CDR3 is TGTGCCAGCAGCTTGAGAGCGGCGGGGGAGACGGAGACCCAGTACTTC. Translated: CASSLRAAGETETQYF.